This TCR beta chain was identified in a study of blood T cells in healthy people across ages. Study-wide background: The template switching approach captured approximately one barcoded beta molecule for every two T cells. Notes on the study in general: Aged donors had fewer naive CD4+ cells and lower diversity than long-lived donors.

Germline CDR1 is SQVTM and CDR2 is ANQGSEA. Trimming stripped 4 bases from V and 4 bases from J, with 15 bases between. This CDR3 has 14 residues. Together with a sample-barcoded 5' primer, a J-beta primer mix was included in a second PCR lasting about 7 to 12 cycles. TCRdb used MiXCR to reprocess the 5' RACE reads, holding one entry per CDR3 protein. The profile shows nearly 800,000 distinct CDR3 sequences, 20% to 30% of them singletons. As for this clonotype: Its target is unknown.

These data are also associated with another study on T cells of mothers and their children.

Sequenced sample: blood. This chain connects TRBV29-1 to TRBJ2-3; no clear D gene. This TCR was sampled from a boy younger than 18 in good health. The CDR3 DNA is TGCAGCGTTGTTCCAAAGGGTCCGGCAGATACGCAGTATTTT. This sequence encodes CSVVPKGPADTQYF.